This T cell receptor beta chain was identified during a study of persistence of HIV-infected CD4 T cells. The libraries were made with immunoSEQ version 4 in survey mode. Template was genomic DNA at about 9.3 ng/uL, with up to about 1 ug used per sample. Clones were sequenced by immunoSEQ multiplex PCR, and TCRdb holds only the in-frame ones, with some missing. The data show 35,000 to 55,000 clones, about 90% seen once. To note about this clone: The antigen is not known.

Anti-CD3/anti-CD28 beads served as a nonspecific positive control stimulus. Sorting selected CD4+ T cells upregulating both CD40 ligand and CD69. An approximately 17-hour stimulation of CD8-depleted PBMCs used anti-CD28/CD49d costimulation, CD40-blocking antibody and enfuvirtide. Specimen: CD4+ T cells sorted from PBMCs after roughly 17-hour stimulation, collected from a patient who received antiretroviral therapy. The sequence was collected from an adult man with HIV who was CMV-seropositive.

The CDR3 DNA sequence: TGTGCCAGCAGGGTCGGGGGACTGGGACTGAACACTGAAGCTTTCTTT. Translation gives CASRVGGLGLNTEAFF. This chain connects TRBV5-6 to TRBJ1-1; D may be TRBD1 (5 bases). V was trimmed by 5 bases and J by 0 bases, leaving 17 bases between them. This CDR3 is 16 amino acids long. Germline values: CDR1 SGHDT, CDR2 YYEEEE.